These 26 T cell receptor beta chains were sequenced from one sample in a study of CD8+ T cells in alopecia areata. Extracted from the samples, RNA was reverse transcribed into cDNA to serve as the sequencing template. Libraries were prepared by immunoSEQ multiplex PCR; TCRdb keeps only in-frame clonotypes and omits some of them. The sample lists about 190,000 clones, 45% to 75% occurring once. As to treatment: oral pan-JAK inhibitor, 5-10 mg twice daily. This specimen consisted of CD4+ T cells sorted from blood, obtained at week 4, from a patient treated with tofacitinib. These receptors originate from a human donor with alopecia areata.

The chain combines TRBV10-3 with TRBJ2-7; D is ambiguous. CDR1 is ENHRY and CDR2 is SYGVKD in the germline V gene. V gave up 6 bases and J gave up 7 bases, with 10 bases separating them. This CDR3 has 11 residues. The CDR3 is CAISWLGEQYF. Written as DNA, the CDR3 is TGTGCCATCAGCTGGCTTGGGGAGCAGTACTTC.

This chain uses TRBV5-1 with TRBJ1-1; TRBD1 matches 7 bases. After removal of 4 bases from V and 2 bases from J, the junction contained 5 bases not matched to a gene. This CDR3 region has 14 residues. CDR1 is SGHRS, CDR2 YFSETQ, per germline. CDR3 sequence: CASSGGQQNTEAFF. The CDR3 DNA reads as TGCGCCAGCAGCGGGGGACAGCAAAACACTGAAGCTTTCTTT.

The chain combines TRBV6-4 with TRBJ2-1, with 12 bases fitting TRBD2. This CDR3 region has 17 residues. The V segment lost 6 bases and the J segment 1 base; nucleotides outside the gene matches: 7. Per the germline V gene, CDR1 is MRHNA and CDR2 is SNTAGT. In nucleotides, the CDR3 is TGTGCCAGCAGCGCGACTAGCGGGAGAGTTTCCTACAATGAGCAGTTCTTC. It encodes CASSATSGRVSYNEQFF.

The chain employs TRBV7-2 and TRBJ1-2, with TRBD1 matching over 9 bases. Germline trimming cut 1 base from V and 8 bases from J; bases unmatched to any gene: 2. The CDR3 runs 13 residues. Germline V gives CDR1 SGHTA, CDR2 FQGNSA. The CDR3 sequence is CASSLDRGQGYTF. The CDR3 bases are TGTGCCAGCAGCTTAGACAGGGGGCAAGGCTACACCTTC.

In the case of this clone: At one end the junction does not follow the germline gene, possibly because of a read error. The gene calls are TRBV29-1 and TRBJ1-2; D is undetermined. The CDR3 has 13 residues. The germline CDR1 and CDR2 sequences are SQVTM and ANQGSEA. The CDR3: CSVLSYRGLGNLF. The CDR3 region has the DNA TGCAGCGTCCTAAGCTACCGAGGGTTAGGGAACCTCTTC.

This clone came up a few times. The chain employs TRBV2 and TRBJ2-1; weak D call: TRBD2 (7 bases). The CDR3 runs to 11 residues. Trimming stripped 5 bases from V and 15 bases from J, with 14 bases between. In germline, CDR1 is SNHLY, CDR2 FYNNEI. The CDR3 here is CASSSGTRRFF. The CDR3 DNA sequence: TGTGCCAGCAGTAGCGGGACAAGGCGGTTCTTC.

The chain recombines TRBV5-1 with TRBJ2-2; D is uncertain. Deletions cut 0 bases from V and 3 bases from J, with 3 bases between. Germline V lookup: CDR1 SGHRS, CDR2 YFSETQ. The CDR3 has 13 residues. CDR3 region: CASSLGYTGELFF. The CDR3 coding sequence is TGCGCCAGCAGCTTGGGCTACACCGGGGAGCTGTTTTTT. Full variable domain (rest looked up from reference TRBV5-1 and TRBJ2-2): KAGVTQTPRYLIKTRGQQVTLSCSPISGHRSVSWYQQTPGQGLQFLFEYFSETQRNKGNFPGRFSGRQFSNSRSEMNVSTLELGDSALYLCASSLGYTGELFFGEGSRLTVL.

The chain joins TRBV4-1 to TRBJ2-1, with D possibly TRBD2 on 5 matching bases. The V end lost 1 base, the J end lost 0 bases, and 16 bases lay between the germline ends. The CDR3 extends over 18 amino acids. The germline gives CDR1 MGHRA, CDR2 YSYEKL. The CDR3 bases are TGCGCCAGCAGCCAAGGCGTCCTAGCCGTAAGCTCCTACAATGAGCAGTTCTTC. The encoded protein is CASSQGVLAVSSYNEQFF.

The chain joins TRBV7-8 to TRBJ1-1; the D is unclear. The V gene's germline CDR1 is SGHVS and CDR2 FQNEAQ. V was trimmed by 3 bases and J by 1 base, leaving 6 bases between them. The CDR3 loop spans 13 amino acids. The CDR3 spells CASSLGKNTEAFF. DNA of the CDR3: TGTGCCAGCAGCTTGGGGAAGAACACTGAAGCTTTCTTT. Combining the CDR3 with reference TRBV7-8 and TRBJ1-1 gives the whole variable domain GAGVSQSPRYKVAKRGQDVALRCDPISGHVSLFWYQQALGQGPEFLTYFQNEAQLDKSGLPSDRFFAERPEGSVSTLKIQRTQQEDSAVYLCASSLGKNTEAFFGQGTRLTVV.

The chain couples TRBV7-2 to TRBJ1-5; no clear D gene. The CDR3 extends over 13 amino acids. Trimming took 0 bases from V and 11 from J, leaving 11 bases between them. Germline CDR1 reads SGHTA; CDR2 reads FQGNSA. The CDR3 DNA reads TGTGCCAGCAGCTTAGCCGGCGCCCAGGCCCAGCATTTT. Translation gives CASSLAGAQAQHF. The full variable domain, in which reference TRBV7-2 and TRBJ1-5 provide the parts outside the CDR3, is GAGVSQSPSNKVTEKGKDVELRCDPISGHTALYWYRQSLGQGLEFLIYFQGNSAPDKSGLPSDRFSAERTGGSVSTLTIQRTQQEDSAVYLCASSLAGAQAQHFGDGTRLSIL.

The V and J genes are TRBV11-3 and TRBJ2-2, with D unclear. The CDR3 has 12 amino acids. Germline-derived CDR1 and CDR2 are SGHNT and YENEEA. V shed 5 bases and J shed 3 bases, with 4 bases lying between them. In nucleotides, the CDR3 is TGTGCCAGCAGCCTCCACACCGGGGAGCTGTTTTTT. It yields the protein CASSLHTGELFF. The full variable domain, its missing parts supplied by reference TRBV11-3 and TRBJ2-2, is EAGVVQSPRYKIIEKKQPVAFWCNPISGHNTLYWYLQNLGQGPELLIRYENEEAVDDSQLPKDRFSAERLKGVDSTLKIQPAELGDSAVYLCASSLHTGELFFGEGSRLTVL.

The CDR3 DNA reads as TGTGCCAGCAGCTTACTGAACCAAGAGACCCAGTACTTC. This encodes CASSLLNQETQYF. The chain recombines TRBV7-9 with TRBJ2-5; D uncertain. Germline lookup yields CDR1 SEHNR and CDR2 FQNEAQ (reference sequence). The CDR3 is made up of 13 amino acids. V was shortened by 2 bases and J by 0 bases, with 4 bases between the two germline ends.

V usage is TRBV6-6 and J usage is TRBJ1-2, with D maybe TRBD1 (6 bases). V lost 4 bases and J lost 8, with 17 bases in between. CDR1 is MNHNY, CDR2 SVGAGI, per germline (reference sequence). CDR3 length: 14 amino acids. CDR3 sequence reads: CASSLTQGISGYTF. The DNA of the CDR3 is TGTGCCAGCAGTTTAACACAGGGTATTAGCGGCTACACCTTC.

The CDR3 DNA reads as TGTGCCAGCAGGACGATAGGCGGGCCCCAGCATTTT. It yields the protein CASRTIGGPQHF. This rearrangement joins TRBV27 to TRBJ1-5; D not certain. The length of the CDR3 is 12 residues. In germline, CDR1 is MNHEY, CDR2 SMNVEV (reference sequence). V was shortened by 6 bases and J by 9 bases, with 12 bases between the two germline ends.

This clone has more than one count but fewer than ten. The chain uses TRBV11-2 and TRBJ2-6; no reliable D call. CDR3 size: 15 residues. V gave up 2 bases and J gave up 0 bases, with 5 bases separating them. In germline, CDR1 is SGHAT, CDR2 FQNNGV. The DNA of the CDR3 is TGTGCCAGCAGCTTAACCCCCTCTGGGGCCAACGTCCTGACTTTC. This encodes CASSLTPSGANVLTF.

The chain is built from TRBV4-1 and TRBJ1-5, with TRBD1 identical over 8 bases. The CDR3 sequence is 17 residues long. V shed 0 bases and J 4 bases; nucleotides not matched to a gene: 8. Germline assignment: CDR1 MGHRA and CDR2 YSYEKL. CDR3 in DNA: TGCGCCAGCAGCCAAGATAGGACAGGGTTGGGGAATCAGCCCCAGCATTTT. It encodes CASSQDRTGLGNQPQHF.

V is TRBV30 and J is TRBJ2-3; D is unclear. The CDR3 is 13 amino acids. V was trimmed by 4 bases and J by 0 bases, leaving 8 bases between them. Germline lookup yields CDR1 GTSNPN and CDR2 SVGIG (reference sequence). DNA of the CDR3: TGTGCCTGGACCCTGGACAGCACAGATACGCAGTATTTT. Encoded protein: CAWTLDSTDTQYF. Looking up the rest from reference TRBV30 and TRBJ2-3 gives the full variable domain: SQTIHQWPATLVQPVGSPLSLECTVEGTSNPNLYWYRQAAGRGLQLLFYSVGIGQISSEVPQNLSASRPQDRQFILSSKKLLLSDSGFYLCAWTLDSTDTQYFGPGTRLTVL.

The chain recombines TRBV4-2 with TRBJ2-7; D possibly corresponds to TRBD2 (6 bases). V lost 0 bases and J lost 2, with 20 bases in between. The CDR3 consists of 18 residues. Germline CDR1 and CDR2: LGHNA and YNFKEQ. CDR3 nucleotide sequence: TGTGCCAGCAGCCAAGATAGGGCTGGGGGACTGCCTGCCTACGAGCAGTACTTC. Amino acid sequence: CASSQDRAGGLPAYEQYF.

This clone was counted between two and nine times. This chain links TRBV27 with TRBJ2-2, with a possible D match to TRBD1 (5 bases). The CDR3 contains 16 residues. In germline, CDR1 is MNHEY, CDR2 SMNVEV (reference sequence). The V end lost 3 bases, the J end lost 0 bases, and 11 bases lay between the germline ends. CDR3 bases: TGTGCCAGCAGTTTGGGGCCCGACGCGAACACCGGGGAGCTGTTTTTT. The encoded protein is CASSLGPDANTGELFF.

On this clone: This sample also contains other DNA sequences that code for the same CDR3. The rearrangement links TRBV18 to TRBJ2-7; 11 nucleotides align to TRBD2. This CDR3 contains 14 residues. Germline V CDR1 and CDR2: KGHSH, LQKENI. With 2 bases clipped from V and 3 bases from J, the junction kept 0 bases outside the gene matches. CDR3: CASSPTSGSYEQYF. Here the CDR3 DNA reads TGTGCCAGCTCACCAACTAGCGGGAGCTACGAGCAGTACTTC.

This rearrangement joins TRBV18 to TRBJ2-1; no definite D call. Germline V gives CDR1 KGHSH, CDR2 LQKENI. The CDR3 loop spans 13 amino acids. The ends were cut back, 3 bases at V and 6 bases at J, with 9 bases in the middle. The chain's CDR3 is CASSPGLSNEQFF. CDR3 bases: TGTGCCAGCTCACCTGGGCTATCCAATGAGCAGTTCTTC.

This clone was detected a few times. This sequence joins TRBV5-4 and TRBJ2-5, with 11 bases identical to TRBD2. The V gene's germline CDR1 is SGHNT and CDR2 YYREEE (reference sequence). CDR3 size: 16 residues. With 4 bases clipped from V and 3 bases from J, the junction kept 8 bases outside the gene matches. The CDR3 nucleotides are TGTGCCAGCAGCCTTCCCAAGGGACTAGCGGAAGAGACCCAGTACTTC. Its protein is CASSLPKGLAEETQYF.

This rearrangement joins TRBV7-2 to TRBJ1-5, with D possibly matching TRBD1 (6 bases). This CDR3 region has 13 residues. Germline CDR1 reads SGHTA; CDR2 reads FQGNSA. Trimming took off 5 bases at V and 4 bases at J, with 9 bases between the two ends. This CDR3 is CASSQRGNQPQHF. CDR3 bases: TGTGCCAGCAGCCAGAGGGGGAATCAGCCCCAGCATTTT.

This clone has only a few counts. V gene TRBV5-6 combines with J gene TRBJ2-1; 10 bases match TRBD1. This CDR3 is 16 amino acids long. CDR1 SGHDT and CDR2 YYEEEE come from the germline V gene. The V segment lost 4 bases and the J segment 0 bases; nucleotides outside the gene matches: 4. As DNA, the CDR3 is TGTGCCAGCAGCCAAGGACAGGGGGTCTCCTACAATGAGCAGTTCTTC. Its translation: CASSQGQGVSYNEQFF.

This clone occurred a few times. This rearrangement joins TRBV4-1 to TRBJ2-4, with a possible D match to TRBD1 (6 bases). Germline lookup yields CDR1 MGHRA and CDR2 YSYEKL. The CDR3 has 17 amino acids. With 6 bases removed from V and 0 bases from J, the gap between germline ends came to 18 bases. DNA of the CDR3: TGCGCCAGCAGGCTACTAGGGGGTGTTATAGCCAAAAACATTCAGTACTTC. It is translated as CASRLLGGVIAKNIQYF.

This clone has just a few counts. J is TRBJ2-7 and V is TRBV28; D is ambiguous. CDR1 and CDR2 from the germline V gene are MDHEN and SYDVKM. CDR3 length equals 12 residues. V lost 6 bases and J lost 2, with 8 bases in between. CDR3 amino acids: CASRLAPYEQYF. CDR3 bases: TGTGCCAGCAGGCTCGCTCCCTACGAGCAGTACTTC.